A selection of T cell receptor beta chains follows, all from one sample in a study of blood T cell repertoires in COVID-19. Some clones are missing from TCRdb's copy, which holds only in-frame ones; the method was immunoSEQ multiplex PCR. The repertoire holds over 250,000 clones, with about 83% as singletons. Sequenced sample: peripheral blood. The source is a woman in her forties or fifties who had recovered from COVID-19. The CDR3 runs from the conserved cysteine through the conserved F or W. D genes are given only for firm matches. For some rows the clone size is stated as once, few or many, or as a class when expanded; others skip it.

d_gene | abundance | j_gene | v_gene | CDR3aa | CDR3nt
TRBD1 | . | TRBJ1-1 | TRBV5-4 | CASSGENRGTEAFF | TGTGCCAGCAGCGGCGAAAACAGGGGCACTGAAGCTTTCTTT
. | . | TRBJ1-2 | TRBV7-9 | CASSLETFNYGYTF | TGTGCCAGCAGCTTAGAGACATTTAACTATGGCTACACCTTC
TRBD1 | . | TRBJ1-6 | TRBV30 | CAWSVGQGDSPLHF | TGTGCCTGGAGTGTAGGGCAGGGGGATTCACCCCTCCACTTT
. | . | TRBJ1-5 | TRBV6-2/TRBV6-3 | CASSLSGVLRYNQPQHF | TGTGCCAGCAGTTTATCAGGGGTCCTAAGATACAATCAGCCCCAGCATTTT
. | . | TRBJ1-6 | TRBV6-1 | CASSEYPSGGGLTYNSPLHF | TGTGCCAGCAGTGAATACCCTTCGGGCGGGGGACTTACCTATAATTCACCCCTCCACTTT
. | . | TRBJ2-4 | TRBV13 | CASSNRDLNIQYF | TGTGCCAGCAGCAACCGGGACTTAAACATTCAGTACTTC
TRBD1 | . | TRBJ1-4 | TRBV7-8 | CASSMTGEKLFF | TGTGCCAGCAGCATGACAGGGGAAAAACTGTTTTTT
. | . | TRBJ2-7 | TRBV5-1 | CASSLEAARGYEQYF | TGCGCCAGCAGCTTGGAGGCGGCCAGGGGTTACGAGCAGTACTTC
. | . | TRBJ1-1 | TRBV6-2/TRBV6-3 | CASSRLTENSEAFF | TGTGCCAGCAGCCGACTGACAGAGAACAGTGAAGCTTTCTTT
TRBD1 | once | TRBJ2-7 | TRBV28 | CASRLGRQGLYYEQYF | TGTGCCAGCAGGCTAGGTCGACAGGGTCTGTACTACGAGCAGTACTTC
TRBD1 | . | TRBJ2-1 | TRBV27 | CASNAHRDRVTNEQFF | TGTGCCAGCAATGCCCACCGGGACAGGGTTACAAATGAGCAGTTCTTC
TRBD1 | once | TRBJ2-7 | TRBV9 | CASSATGQGAYEQYF | TGTGCCAGCAGCGCCACGGGACAGGGAGCCTACGAGCAGTACTTC
. | . | TRBJ1-1 | TRBV2 | CASSEAIGVNTEAFF | TGTGCCAGCAGTGAAGCCATAGGGGTAAACACTGAAGCTTTCTTT
. | . | TRBJ2-5 | TRBV6-5 | CASSYSTSEGETQYF | TGTGCCAGCAGTTACTCAACTAGTGAAGGAGAGACCCAGTACTTC
TRBD1 | . | TRBJ1-5 | TRBV30 | CAWSVRNRGVWPQHF | TGTGCCTGGAGTGTACGGAACAGGGGGGTTTGGCCCCAGCATTTT
. | . | TRBJ2-3 | TRBV29-1 | CSVTLGVPGSPDTQYF | TGCAGCGTAACCCTGGGAGTTCCGGGGTCCCCAGATACGCAGTATTTT
TRBD2 | . | TRBJ2-3 | TRBV9 | CASSAPGGGGLPVYF | TGTGCCAGCAGCGCCCCGGGAGGGGGGGGACTCCCGGTTTATTTT
. | . | TRBJ1-3 | TRBV6-2/TRBV6-3 | CASSHSPGRFAGNTIYF | TGTGCCAGCAGTCACTCCCCAGGGCGCTTCGCTGGAAACACCATATATTTT
TRBD1 | . | TRBJ1-3 | TRBV19 | CASADRVGNTIYF | TGTGCCAGTGCAGACAGGGTCGGAAACACCATATATTTT
. | . | TRBJ2-7 | TRBV6-5 | CASSYQGYEQYF | TGTGCCAGCAGTTATCAGGGATACGAGCAGTACTTC
. | few | TRBJ1-2 | TRBV7-3 | CASSLPGGNGYTF | TGTGCCAGCAGCCTCCCCGGAGGGAATGGCTACACCTTC
. | . | TRBJ1-1 | TRBV5-6 | CASSLAGQTEAFF | TGTGCCAGCAGCTTGGCTGGTCAGACTGAAGCTTTCTTT
TRBD2 | . | TRBJ2-3 | TRBV7-3 | CASSLTGIGPAGEYTQYF | TGTGCCAGCAGCCTAACCGGGATCGGCCCAGCGGGGGAATATACGCAGTATTTT
TRBD2 | . | TRBJ2-1 | TRBV2 | CASTETGTSGYNEQFF | TGTGCCAGCACTGAAACCGGGACTAGCGGCTACAATGAGCAGTTCTTC
. | . | TRBJ1-6 | TRBV19 | CASSDGDYNSPLHF | TGTGCCAGTAGCGACGGAGACTATAATTCACCCCTCCACTTT
. | . | TRBJ2-3 | TRBV27 | CASSLSVADTQYF | TGTGCCAGCAGTTTATCAGTAGCGGATACGCAGTATTTT
. | . | TRBJ2-7 | TRBV5-1 | CASSLAVTDYEQYF | TGCGCCAGCAGCTTGGCCGTTACAGACTACGAGCAGTACTTC
TRBD2 | . | TRBJ2-7 | TRBV6-2/TRBV6-3 | CASSTGTSGRKEPLPRQYF | TGTGCCAGCAGTACCGGGACTAGCGGGAGAAAGGAACCATTACCGAGGCAGTACTTC
TRBD2 | . | TRBJ2-7 | TRBV11-2 | CASSPNSGGLSYEQYF | TGTGCCAGCAGCCCCAATAGCGGGGGGCTCTCCTACGAGCAGTACTTC
TRBD1 | once | TRBJ1-2 | TRBV12-3/TRBV12-4 | CASRPGQGGGYTF | TGTGCCAGCAGGCCTGGACAGGGGGGAGGCTACACCTTC
. | few | TRBJ2-7 | TRBV20-1 | CSAAQGNEQYF | TGCAGTGCTGCCCAGGGGAATGAGCAGTACTTC
TRBD1 | . | TRBJ1-2 | TRBV27 | CASSPAGQGIRYGYTF | TGTGCCAGCAGTCCCGCGGGACAGGGGATTCGTTATGGCTACACCTTC
. | . | TRBJ2-7 | TRBV6-2/TRBV6-3 | CASSYQAGHTYEQYF | TGTGCCAGCAGTTACCAGGCAGGACATACCTACGAGCAGTACTTC
TRBD1 | . | TRBJ1-1 | TRBV7-2 | CASSSPGQGVTTEAFF | TGTGCCAGCAGCTCCCCGGGACAGGGGGTAACCACTGAAGCTTTCTTT
TRBD1 | once | TRBJ1-6 | TRBV2 | CASSETGTESPLHF | TGTGCCAGCAGTGAGACAGGGACTGAATCACCCCTCCACTTT
TRBD1 | few | TRBJ1-2 | TRBV2 | CASSGFPGQGSFYGYTF | TGTGCCAGCAGTGGTTTCCCGGGACAGGGGAGTTTTTATGGCTACACCTTC
. | few | TRBJ2-7 | TRBV2 | CASNSRSWDEQYF | TGTGCCAGCAACAGTCGCTCTTGGGACGAGCAGTACTTC
. | . | TRBJ2-6 | TRBV7-2 | CASSLDQARWPGANVLTF | TGTGCCAGCAGCTTAGACCAGGCCCGTTGGCCTGGGGCCAACGTCCTGACTTTC
. | . | TRBJ2-7 | TRBV9 | CASSGGGNYEQYF | TGTGCCAGCAGCGGAGGGGGAAACTACGAGCAGTACTTC
. | . | TRBJ1-2 | TRBV19 | CASSIPREALGYTF | TGTGCCAGTAGTATACCCCGGGAGGCTCTCGGCTACACCTTC
TRBD2 | . | TRBJ2-3 | TRBV6-5 | CASSYEGGGADTQYF | TGTGCCAGCAGTTACGAAGGCGGGGGGGCCGATACGCAGTATTTT